These 10 T cell receptor beta chains originate from one sample sequenced in a study of blood T cell repertoires in COVID-19. Sequencing was performed with immunoSEQ multiplex PCR; in TCRdb, only in-frame clones are kept and a portion is missing. Of roughly 300,000 clones listed, about 89% are singletons. The material sequenced was peripheral blood. These receptors all come from a woman aged 30 to 39 with COVID-19, enrolled during active disease.

This chain's CDR3 is CASSLRVGGGSGELFF. CDR3 coding DNA: TGCGCCAGCAGCTTGAGGGTCGGAGGGGGCAGCGGGGAGCTGTTTTTT. The chain joins TRBV5-1 to TRBJ2-2; TRBD1 might be the D (7 bases). CDR1 and CDR2 from the germline V gene are SGHRS and YFSETQ. Trimming stripped 1 base from V and 7 bases from J, with 17 bases between. The CDR3 is made up of 16 amino acids. Variable domain in full (rest from reference TRBV5-1 and TRBJ2-2): KAGVTQTPRYLIKTRGQQVTLSCSPISGHRSVSWYQQTPGQGLQFLFEYFSETQRNKGNFPGRFSGRQFSNSRSEMNVSTLELGDSALYLCASSLRVGGGSGELFFGEGSRLTVL.

The rearrangement uses TRBV29-1 and TRBJ1-1; 10 nucleotides agree with TRBD1. The V segment lost 2 bases and the J segment 4 bases; nucleotides outside the gene matches: 1. Germline loops: CDR1 SQVTM, CDR2 ANQGSEA. The CDR3 contains 13 residues. The CDR3 reads CSVERDRGTEAFF. In DNA, the CDR3 is TGCAGCGTTGAACGGGACAGGGGCACTGAAGCTTTCTTT.

This CDR3 is CASNRGPYYEQYF. The CDR3, as DNA: TGTGCCAGTAATAGGGGCCCCTACTACGAGCAGTACTTC. The chain employs TRBV19 and TRBJ2-7; a weak D match, TRBD1 (5 bases). This CDR3 is built from 13 residues. Germline-derived CDR1 and CDR2 are LNHDA and SQIVND (reference sequence). V dropped 7 bases and J dropped 3 bases, with 13 bases sitting between them.

The chain has TRBV28 and TRBJ2-1; a possible D gene is TRBD2 (6 bases). This CDR3 comprises 14 residues. CDR1 and CDR2 (germline): MDHEN, SYDVKM. Trimming took off 2 bases at V and 3 bases at J, with 8 bases between the two ends. DNA of the CDR3: TGTGCCAGCAGTTTACTGCGGGACTACAATGAGCAGTTCTTC. Protein sequence: CASSLLRDYNEQFF.

This clone was seen just once. The chain links TRBV30 to TRBJ1-6, with D possibly matching TRBD1 (5 bases). CDR1 and CDR2 (germline): GTSNPN, SVGIG (reference sequence). V was pared by 4 bases and J by 4 bases, with 8 bases between. The CDR3 length is 13 residues. Written as DNA, the CDR3 is TGTGCCTGGACGGGGGAGTATAATTCACCCCTCCACTTT. Encoded protein: CAWTGEYNSPLHF. The entire variable domain, with the rest obtained from reference TRBV30 and TRBJ1-6, is as follows: SQTIHQWPATLVQPVGSPLSLECTVEGTSNPNLYWYRQAAGRGLQLLFYSVGIGQISSEVPQNLSASRPQDRQFILSSKKLLLSDSGFYLCAWTGEYNSPLHFGNGTRLTVT.

This chain joins TRBV10-3 and TRBJ2-1, with TRBD2 identical over 7 bases. The V gene end was trimmed by 3 bases and the J gene end by 2 bases; junction bases not matched to a gene: 13. In germline, CDR1 is ENHRY, CDR2 SYGVKD. The CDR3 consists of 18 residues. CDR3 DNA: TGTGCCATCAGTGATTTCGAAGCTAGCGGAGGGACCTACAATGAGCAGTTCTTC. Protein: CAISDFEASGGTYNEQFF.

The chain employs TRBV9 and TRBJ2-7, with a tentative D call TRBD2 (6 bases). The germline V gene has CDR1 SGDLS and CDR2 YYNGEE. The CDR3 sequence is 14 residues long. V dropped 0 bases and J dropped 1 base, with 8 bases sitting between them. The CDR3 DNA sequence: TGTGCCAGCAGCGTAGGGAGGGATTCCTACGAGCAGTACTTC. Protein sequence: CASSVGRDSYEQYF.

V and J are TRBV7-9 and TRBJ2-5, with 10 nucleotides matching TRBD2. CDR1 and CDR2 from the germline V gene are SEHNR and FQNEAQ (reference sequence). The CDR3 totals 15 residues. Trimming cost V 1 base and J 7 bases; bases outside gene matches: 6. The CDR3 region is CASSLGLAGAVTQYF. The CDR3 nucleotides are TGTGCCAGCAGCTTAGGCCTAGCGGGGGCCGTGACCCAGTACTTC.

The V call is TRBV5-4, the J call TRBJ2-7, with 8 bases that match TRBD2. The CDR3 length is 15 residues. After removal of 4 bases from V and 6 bases from J, the junction contained 12 bases not matched to a gene. Germline CDR1 SGHNT, CDR2 YYREEE (reference sequence). CDR3 sequence reads: CASSTRLAGSFEQYF. As DNA, the CDR3 is TGTGCCAGCAGCACGAGGTTAGCGGGATCTTTCGAGCAGTACTTC. The variable domain in full, completed from reference TRBV5-4 and TRBJ2-7, reads ETGVTQSPTHLIKTRGQQVTLRCSSQSGHNTVSWYQQALGQGPQFIFQYYREEENGRGNFPPRFSGLQFPNYSSELNVNALELDDSALYLCASSTRLAGSFEQYFGPGTRLTVT.

V gene TRBV19 combines with J gene TRBJ2-1, with TRBD2 matching 7 bases. V was clipped by 3 bases and J by 8 bases; unmatched bases: 10. The CDR3 covers 15 residues. From germline, CDR1 is LNHDA and CDR2 SQIVND (reference sequence). This CDR3 is CASSIPSGWGDEQFF. The CDR3 DNA reads as TGTGCCAGTAGTATCCCTAGCGGTTGGGGGGATGAGCAGTTCTTC.